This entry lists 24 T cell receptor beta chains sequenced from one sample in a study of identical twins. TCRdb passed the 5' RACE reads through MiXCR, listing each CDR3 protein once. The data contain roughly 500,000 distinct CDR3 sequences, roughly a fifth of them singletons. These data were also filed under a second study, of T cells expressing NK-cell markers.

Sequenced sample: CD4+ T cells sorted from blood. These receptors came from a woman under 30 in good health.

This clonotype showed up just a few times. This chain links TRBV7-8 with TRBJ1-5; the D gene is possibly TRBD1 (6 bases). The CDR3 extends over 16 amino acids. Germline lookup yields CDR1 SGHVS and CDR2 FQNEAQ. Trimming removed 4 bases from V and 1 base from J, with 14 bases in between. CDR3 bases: TGTGCCAGCAGCTATGACAGGATCAGGAGCAATCAGCCCCAGCATTTT. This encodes CASSYDRIRSNQPQHF. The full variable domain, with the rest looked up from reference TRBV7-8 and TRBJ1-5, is GAGVSQSPRYKVAKRGQDVALRCDPISGHVSLFWYQQALGQGPEFLTYFQNEAQLDKSGLPSDRFFAERPEGSVSTLKIQRTQQEDSAVYLCASSYDRIRSNQPQHFGDGTRLSIL.

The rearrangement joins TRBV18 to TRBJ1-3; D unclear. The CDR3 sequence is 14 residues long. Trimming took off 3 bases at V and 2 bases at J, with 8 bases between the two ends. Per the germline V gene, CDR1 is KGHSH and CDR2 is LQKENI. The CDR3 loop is CASSPGTAGNTIYF. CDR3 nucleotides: TGTGCCAGCTCACCCGGTACAGCTGGAAACACCATATATTTT.

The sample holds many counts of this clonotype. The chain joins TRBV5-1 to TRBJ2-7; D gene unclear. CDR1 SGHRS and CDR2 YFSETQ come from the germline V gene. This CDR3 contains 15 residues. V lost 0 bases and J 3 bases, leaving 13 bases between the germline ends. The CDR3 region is CASSLAVGADYEQYF. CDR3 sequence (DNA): TGCGCCAGCAGCTTGGCAGTCGGCGCTGACTACGAGCAGTACTTC.

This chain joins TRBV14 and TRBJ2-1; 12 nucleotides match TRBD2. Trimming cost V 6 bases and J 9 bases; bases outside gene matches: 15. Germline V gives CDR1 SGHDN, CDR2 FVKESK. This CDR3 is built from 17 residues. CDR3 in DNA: TGTGCCAGCAGTCTACCGACCCGACTAGCGGGAGTTAGTGAGCAGTTCTTC. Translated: CASSLPTRLAGVSEQFF.

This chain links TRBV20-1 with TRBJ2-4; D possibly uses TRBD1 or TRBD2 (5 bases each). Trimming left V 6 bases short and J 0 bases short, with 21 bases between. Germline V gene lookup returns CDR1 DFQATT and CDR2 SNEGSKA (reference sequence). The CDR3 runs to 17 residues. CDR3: CSALEMVGERAKNIQYF. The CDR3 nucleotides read TGCAGTGCGCTAGAGATGGTGGGGGAAAGAGCCAAAAACATTCAGTACTTC.

The CDR3 DNA sequence: TGCAGTGCCCTTGACAGTTTTGGTTGGGCTTTCTTT. Residues: CSALDSFGWAFF. V and J are TRBV20-1 and TRBJ1-1; D possibly corresponds to TRBD1 (5 bases). V dropped 6 bases and J dropped 11 bases, with 19 bases sitting between them. The CDR3 covers 12 residues. CDR1 DFQATT and CDR2 SNEGSKA come from the germline V gene (reference sequence).

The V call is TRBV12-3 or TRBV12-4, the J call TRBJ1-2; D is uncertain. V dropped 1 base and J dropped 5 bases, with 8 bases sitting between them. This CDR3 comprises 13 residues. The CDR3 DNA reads TGTGCCAGCAGTTTAGGGGGTCGGTATGGCTACACCTTC. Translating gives CASSLGGRYGYTF.

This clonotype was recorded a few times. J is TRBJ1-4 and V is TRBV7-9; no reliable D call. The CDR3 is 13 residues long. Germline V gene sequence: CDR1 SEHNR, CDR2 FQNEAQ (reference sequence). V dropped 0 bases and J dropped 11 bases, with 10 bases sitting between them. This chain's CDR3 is CASSLAYAEKLFF. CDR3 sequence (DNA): TGTGCCAGCAGCTTAGCGTACGCTGAGAAACTGTTTTTT.

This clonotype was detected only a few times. The CDR3 DNA reads as TGTGCCATCAGTGAGTCGGGACAGGGGGCGGGCCACGAGCAGTACTTC. This encodes CAISESGQGAGHEQYF. The chain joins TRBV10-3 to TRBJ2-7; 12 bases agree with TRBD1. This CDR3 region has 16 residues. V shed 0 bases and J 5 bases; nucleotides not matched to a gene: 5. CDR1 is ENHRY, CDR2 SYGVKD, per germline.

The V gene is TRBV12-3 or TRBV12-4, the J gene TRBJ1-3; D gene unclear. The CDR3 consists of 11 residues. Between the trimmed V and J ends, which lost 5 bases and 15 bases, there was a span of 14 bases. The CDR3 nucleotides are TGTGCCAGCAGTGCCGAGGCCCTAGGATATTTT. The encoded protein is CASSAEALGYF.

CDR3 sequence (DNA): TGTGCCAGCAGCTTAAGTAAGACAGCGGGGCAACAAGAGACCCAGTACTTC. The encoded protein is CASSLSKTAGQQETQYF. The chain couples TRBV7-3 to TRBJ2-5, with TRBD2 matching over 7 bases. CDR1 is SGHTA, CDR2 FQGTGA, per germline. This CDR3 has 17 residues. J was trimmed by 2 bases and V by 1 base; bases with no gene match: 10.

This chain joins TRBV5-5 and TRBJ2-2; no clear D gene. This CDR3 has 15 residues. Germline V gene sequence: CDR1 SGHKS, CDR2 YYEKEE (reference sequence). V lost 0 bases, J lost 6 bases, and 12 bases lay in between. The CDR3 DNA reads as TGTGCCAGCAGCTTGGACACCCACAATGCCGGGGAGCTGTTTTTT. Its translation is CASSLDTHNAGELFF.

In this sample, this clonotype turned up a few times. CDR3 sequence (DNA): TGCGCCAGCAGCTTGACTAGCGATGAGCAGTTCTTC. Amino acids: CASSLTSDEQFF. The V gene is TRBV5-1, the J gene TRBJ2-1, with 7 nucleotides matching TRBD2. V gave up 1 base and J gave up 8 bases; unmatched junction bases: 0. This CDR3 is 12 amino acids long. Germline V gene data show CDR1 as SGHRS and CDR2 as YFSETQ. The full variable domain, its missing parts supplied by reference TRBV5-1 and TRBJ2-1, is KAGVTQTPRYLIKTRGQQVTLSCSPISGHRSVSWYQQTPGQGLQFLFEYFSETQRNKGNFPGRFSGRQFSNSRSEMNVSTLELGDSALYLCASSLTSDEQFFGPGTRLTVL.

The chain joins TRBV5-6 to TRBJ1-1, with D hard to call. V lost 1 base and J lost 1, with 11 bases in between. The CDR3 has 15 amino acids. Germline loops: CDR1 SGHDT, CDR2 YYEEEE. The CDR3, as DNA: TGTGCCAGCAGCTTGTTGAGTTTGAGGAACACTGAAGCTTTCTTT. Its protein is CASSLLSLRNTEAFF.

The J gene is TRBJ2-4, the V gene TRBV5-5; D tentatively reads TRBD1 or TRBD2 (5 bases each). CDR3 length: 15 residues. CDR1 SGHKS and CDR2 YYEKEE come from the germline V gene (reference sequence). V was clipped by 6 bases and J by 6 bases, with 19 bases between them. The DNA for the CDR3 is TGTGCCAGCAACCCTAATAATGGGGCGGGAAACATTCAGTACTTC. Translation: CASNPNNGAGNIQYF.

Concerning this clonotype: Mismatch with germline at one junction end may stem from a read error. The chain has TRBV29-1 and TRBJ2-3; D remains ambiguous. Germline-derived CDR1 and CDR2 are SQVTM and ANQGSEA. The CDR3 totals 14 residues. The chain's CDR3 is CTVGNAVLGDTQYF. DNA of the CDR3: TGCACCGTTGGGAACGCGGTTCTCGGGGATACGCAGTATTTT.

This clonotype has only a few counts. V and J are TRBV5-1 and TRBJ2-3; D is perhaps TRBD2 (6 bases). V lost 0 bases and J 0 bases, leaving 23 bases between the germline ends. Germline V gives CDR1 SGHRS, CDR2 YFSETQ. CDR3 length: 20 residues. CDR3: CASSLAHGGGAPFSTDTQYF. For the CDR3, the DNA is TGCGCCAGCAGCTTGGCCCATGGCGGCGGGGCCCCCTTCAGCACAGATACGCAGTATTTT.

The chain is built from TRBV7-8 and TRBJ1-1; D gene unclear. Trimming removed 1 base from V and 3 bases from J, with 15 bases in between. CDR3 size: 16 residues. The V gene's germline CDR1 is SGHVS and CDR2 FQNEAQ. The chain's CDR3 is CASSLEAGGIYTEAFF. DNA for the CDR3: TGTGCCAGCAGCTTAGAGGCAGGTGGGATTTACACTGAAGCTTTCTTT.

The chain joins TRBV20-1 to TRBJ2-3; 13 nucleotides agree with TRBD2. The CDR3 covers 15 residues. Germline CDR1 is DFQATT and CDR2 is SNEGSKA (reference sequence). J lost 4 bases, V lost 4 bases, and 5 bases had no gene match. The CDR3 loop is CSAKLAGGLADTQYF. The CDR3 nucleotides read TGCAGTGCTAAACTAGCGGGGGGGCTGGCAGATACGCAGTATTTT.

The CDR3 DNA reads TGTGCCAGCACCCGGACGGGAGTTGAAAATGAGCAGTTCTTC. This gives the protein CASTRTGVENEQFF. This chain uses TRBV7-9 with TRBJ2-1; TRBD2 might be the D (6 bases). This CDR3 is built from 14 residues. V lost 7 bases to trimming and J lost 7 bases, with 17 bases between them. Germline V lookup: CDR1 SEHNR, CDR2 FQNEAQ (reference sequence).

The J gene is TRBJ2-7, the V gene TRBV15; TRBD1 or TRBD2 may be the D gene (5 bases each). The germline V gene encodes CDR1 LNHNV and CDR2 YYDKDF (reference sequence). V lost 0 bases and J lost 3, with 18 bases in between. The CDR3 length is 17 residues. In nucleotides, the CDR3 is TGTGCCACCAGCAGAGATGGGGCAGGAGCGGTCCACTACGAGCAGTACTTC. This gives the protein CATSRDGAGAVHYEQYF.

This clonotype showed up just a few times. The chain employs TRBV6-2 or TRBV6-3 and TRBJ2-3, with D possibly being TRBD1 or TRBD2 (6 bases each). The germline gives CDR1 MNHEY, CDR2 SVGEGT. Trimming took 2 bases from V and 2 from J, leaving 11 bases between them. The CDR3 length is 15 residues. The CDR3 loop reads CASSYQGTYTDTQYF. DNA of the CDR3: TGTGCCAGCAGTTACCAGGGGACTTACACAGATACGCAGTATTTT.

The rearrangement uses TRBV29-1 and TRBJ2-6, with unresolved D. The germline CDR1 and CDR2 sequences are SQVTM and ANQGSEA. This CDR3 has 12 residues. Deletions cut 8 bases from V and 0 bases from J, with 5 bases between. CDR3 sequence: CSTSSGANVLTF. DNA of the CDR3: TGCAGCACCAGCTCTGGGGCCAACGTCCTGACTTTC.

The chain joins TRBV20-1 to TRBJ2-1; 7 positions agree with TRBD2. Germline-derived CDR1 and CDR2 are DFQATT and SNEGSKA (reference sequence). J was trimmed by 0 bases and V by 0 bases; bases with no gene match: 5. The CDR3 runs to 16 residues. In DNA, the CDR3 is TGCAGTGCTAGAGATGAGCCTAGCGGCTCCTACAATGAGCAGTTCTTC. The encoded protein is CSARDEPSGSYNEQFF.